The following is a TCR beta chain sequence with its context. This sample was included in a study of blood T cell repertoires in COVID-19. Study-wide context: Material from acute and convalescent COVID-19 was sourced from the United States, Italy and Spain. PBMCs, B-cell-depleted T cells, or T cells were the source of the cDNA or gDNA that made up the material.

The CDR3 totals 16 residues. The V gene end was trimmed by 3 bases and the J gene end by 4 bases; junction bases not matched to a gene: 9. Germline V gene sequence: CDR1 SNHLY, CDR2 FYNNEI. Study processing details: Estimated nucleated cell counts came from reference gene primer amplification. The data were produced by immunoSEQ multiplex PCR, yet TCRdb's version contains in-frame clones alone and is incomplete. D and trimming come from the DNA, and the V and J calls and clone size come from that table. The sample yields about 250,000 clones, about nine tenths seen once. The J gene is TRBJ2-1, the V gene TRBV2, with TRBD2 identical over 7 bases. The sequenced sample was peripheral blood. This clonotype originated in a woman in her twenties or thirties with COVID-19, enrolled during active disease. The CDR3 sequence is CASSDKLGGGYNEQFF. The CDR3, as DNA: TGTGCCAGCAGTGATAAACTGGGGGGGGGTTACAATGAGCAGTTCTTC.